A selection of T cell receptor beta chains follows, all from one sample in a study of persistence of HIV-infected CD4 T cells. These TCRs' antigens remain unknown. The data were produced by immunoSEQ multiplex PCR, yet TCRdb's version contains in-frame clones alone and is incomplete. The sample lists about 46,000 clones; 90% were seen once. The sample here was CD4+ T cells sorted from PBMCs after 18-hour stimulation, taken from a patient who received antiretroviral therapy. Receptors originate from an adult woman with HIV who was CMV-seropositive. The CDR3 runs from the conserved cysteine through the conserved F or W. A D gene is named only where the DNA matches it firmly. Expanded clones are given a class, and other clones once, few, many or no size at all.

CASSPGQGAVGELFF	TGTGCCAGCAGCCCCGGACAGGGGGCCGTCGGGGAGCTGTTTTTT	15	TRBJ2-2	TRBV7-7	TRBD1	-
CASSLGTSRETQYF	TGTGCCAGCAGTTTAGGGACCTCTCGGGAGACCCAGTACTTC	14	TRBJ2-5	TRBV11-2	-	-
CASSPGPNSNEQFF	TGTGCCAGTAGTCCGGGCCCTAATTCCAATGAGCAGTTCTTC	14	TRBJ2-1	TRBV19	-	once
CASSLGIGTGEGSGELFF	TGTGCCAGCAGCTTGGGAATTGGGACAGGCGAGGGTTCCGGGGAGCTGTTTTTT	18	TRBJ2-2	TRBV5-6	TRBD1	-
CASSLAGGGSAVETQYF	TGTGCCAGCAGCTTGGCTGGGGGGGGATCGGCGGTGGAGACCCAGTACTTC	17	TRBJ2-5	TRBV5-6	TRBD2	once
CATCNGLTNEKLFF	TGTGCCACTTGCAATGGGCTAACTAATGAAAAACTGTTTTTT	14	TRBJ1-4	TRBV10-3	-	-
CASSQDRWSNTEAFF	TGCGCCAGCAGCCAAGATAGGTGGTCCAACACTGAAGCTTTCTTT	15	TRBJ1-1	TRBV4-3	-	-
CASRGVVVEQFF	TGTGCCAGCAGAGGGGTAGTGGTTGAGCAGTTCTTC	12	TRBJ2-1	TRBV2	-	-
CASSSPGGGQLPHGYTF	TGTGCCAGCAGCTCACCTGGAGGAGGGCAGCTTCCCCATGGCTACACCTTC	17	TRBJ1-2	TRBV7-9	-	-
CASSQRQGSYGYTF	TGTGCCAGCAGCCAGAGACAGGGCAGCTATGGCTACACCTTC	14	TRBJ1-2	TRBV3-1/TRBV3-2	TRBD1	-
CASSIPFGSYGYTF	TGTGCCAGTAGTATTCCCTTCGGGTCCTATGGCTACACCTTC	14	TRBJ1-2	TRBV19	-	few
CASSEKRGTGSAYEQYF	TGTGCCAGCAGTGAAAAAAGGGGTACAGGGTCAGCCTACGAGCAGTACTTC	17	TRBJ2-7	TRBV14	-	-
CASSTGYREEETQYF	TGTGCCAGCAGCACGGGATATAGGGAAGAAGAGACCCAGTACTTC	15	TRBJ2-5	TRBV7-6	-	-
CASSPTGISGYTF	TGTGCCAGCAGCCCGACGGGCATTTCCGGCTACACCTTC	13	TRBJ1-2	TRBV14	-	-
CASSDLSIQGQTNYGYTF	TGTGCCAGCAGTGATCTATCCATTCAGGGACAGACCAACTATGGCTACACCTTC	18	TRBJ1-2	TRBV6-1	TRBD1	-
CASRIDRTDTEAFF	TGTGCCAGCAGAATCGACAGGACGGACACTGAAGCTTTCTTT	14	TRBJ1-1	TRBV7-3	-	-
CASSVIGQTRYGYTF	TGTGCCAGCAGCGTAATCGGACAGACTCGCTATGGCTACACCTTC	15	TRBJ1-2	TRBV9	-	-